This T cell receptor beta chain stems from a study of OX40 agonist ivuxolimab in advanced cancers. The protocol was immunoSEQ multiplex PCR, while the TCRdb copy is restricted to in-frame clones and leaves out a portion. This sample yields 25,000 to 35,000 clones, of which 84% are seen a single time; around a fifth belongs to the top ten. Germline CDR1 reads SGDLS; CDR2 reads YYNGEE. CDR3 length: 15 residues. V lost 4 bases to trimming and J lost 4 bases, with 15 bases between them. V is TRBV9 and J is TRBJ2-1; a possible D gene is TRBD2 (6 bases). The sample was CD4+ or CD8+ T cells sorted from blood, taken in a trial of the OX40 agonist ivuxolimab. The source of this sequence is an adult with an advanced solid tumor such as melanoma, head and neck, liver or kidney cancer. CDR3 DNA: TGTGCCAGCAGCCTCCCCGGGACTTTATACAATGAGCAGTTCTTC. It encodes CASSLPGTLYNEQFF. The full variable domain, rest sourced from reference TRBV9 and TRBJ2-1, is DSGVTQTPKHLITATGQRVTLRCSPRSGDLSVYWYQQSLDQGLQFLIQYYNGEERAKGNILERFSAQQFPDLHSELNLSSLELGDSALYFCASSLPGTLYNEQFFGPGTRLTVL.